What follows are 7 T cell receptor beta chains derived from one specimen sequenced in a study of glioma-infiltrating T cells. TCR alpha and beta CDR3 regions were amplified from RNA using iRepertoire nested multiplex PCR. TCRdb re-called the multiplex PCR reads through MiXCR, storing one row per CDR3 protein. The table has fewer than 250,000 distinct CDR3 sequences, more than 30% seen once; the top ten hold 20%. Sequenced material: glioma tissue, nonneoplastic brain tissue, or PBMCs (not recorded which). The receptors shown here come from a human donor with low-grade glioma or glioblastoma, undergoing nonglioma brain surgery, or in good health (not recorded which).

This clonotype was observed at least ten times. The chain uses TRBV4-1 and TRBJ1-1; TRBD1 is a possible D gene (5 bases). This CDR3 comprises 16 residues. The V end lost 4 bases, the J end lost 1 base, and 16 bases lay between the germline ends. Per the germline V gene, CDR1 is MGHRA and CDR2 is YSYEKL. The CDR3 DNA reads TGCGCCAGCAGCCCTTTTAAAAGAGGGACGAACACTGAAGCTTTCTTT. Its protein is CASSPFKRGTNTEAFF.

The sample holds many counts of this clonotype. J is TRBJ1-6 and V is TRBV20-1, with D hard to call. The germline V gene has CDR1 DFQATT and CDR2 SNEGSKA (reference sequence). This CDR3 has 17 residues. Trimming took off 1 base at V and 14 bases at J, with 27 bases between the two ends. The CDR3 reads CSARAESRIRGFLTLHF. The CDR3 nucleotides are TGCAGTGCTAGAGCGGAATCGAGGATCCGAGGGTTTTTGACCCTCCACTTT.

V and J are TRBV7-9 and TRBJ2-7; tentatively, D is TRBD2 (6 bases). The CDR3 is 15 residues long. Germline CDR1 reads SEHNR; CDR2 reads FQNEAQ (reference sequence). Trimming pared 7 bases from V and 0 bases from J, leaving 16 bases between. The CDR3 loop is CASTRGDSPSYEQYF. The CDR3, as DNA: TGTGCCAGCACCCGAGGGGACTCTCCCTCCTACGAGCAGTACTTC.

The sample holds a few counts of this clonotype. The genes are TRBV12-3 or TRBV12-4 and TRBJ1-4; no clear D gene. The CDR3 spans 14 residues. The ends were cut back, 6 bases at V and 1 base at J, with 9 bases in the middle. CDR3 sequence reads: CASSPWGTNEKLFF. The DNA of the CDR3 is TGTGCCAGCAGCCCCTGGGGAACTAATGAAAAACTGTTTTTT.

Notes on this clonotype: It may be a read error: a sequence one base away is much more abundant. The chain links TRBV19 to TRBJ1-5; D perhaps matches TRBD1 (6 bases). Germline V CDR1 and CDR2: LNHDA, SQIVND (reference sequence). Between the trimmed V and J ends, which lost 8 bases and 1 base, there was a span of 15 bases. The CDR3 covers 15 residues. The CDR3 here is CASRQVALSNQPQHF. CDR3 in DNA: TGTGCCAGTCGACAGGTGGCGTTAAGCAATCAGCCCCAGCATTTT.

In its sample, this clonotype was seen many times. V is TRBV14 and J is TRBJ1-1, with D unresolved. V lost 3 bases to trimming and J lost 2 bases, with 7 bases between them. The CDR3 has 13 residues. Germline V gene sequence: CDR1 SGHDN, CDR2 FVKESK. The CDR3: CASSHGLNTEAFF. The CDR3 DNA sequence: TGTGCCAGCAGCCACGGCCTTAACACTGAAGCTTTCTTT.

Concerning this clonotype itself: At one end the junction does not follow the germline gene, possibly because of a read error. The V call is TRBV6-2 or TRBV6-3, the J call TRBJ2-7; 8 nucleotides line up with TRBD1. This CDR3 is built from 15 residues. Germline assignment: CDR1 MNHEY and CDR2 SVGEGT. The CDR3 DNA is TGTACCAGCAGCCGAGACAGGGGTCGGTCCTACGAGCAGTACTTC. Its protein is CTSSRDRGRSYEQYF.